One sample yielded the 10 T cell receptor beta chains listed below, sequenced in a study of cytomegalovirus exposure and HLA in healthy donors. The primer mix had 60 Vbeta and 13 Jbeta primers. Profiling relied on immunoSEQ multiplex PCR, and the TCRdb table lists in-frame clones only, not all of them. Altogether about 120,000 clones are present, over 60% being singletons, with the ten largest covering less than 3.5%. The sequencing input was PBMCs. Receptors were obtained from a female donor in good health and CMV-seronegative.

The CDR3 loop reads CASSFGQGGNQPQHF. The CDR3 region has the DNA TGTGCCAGCAGCTTCGGACAGGGCGGCAATCAGCCCCAGCATTTT. The genes are TRBV13 and TRBJ1-5; 8 bases are a match to TRBD1. CDR3 length: 15 residues. Germline V gene lookup returns CDR1 PRHDT and CDR2 FYEKMQ (reference sequence). The V segment lost 3 bases and the J segment 2 bases; nucleotides outside the gene matches: 3.

The chain links TRBV9 to TRBJ1-2, with D tentatively TRBD1 (6 bases). Trimming shortened V by 0 bases and J by 7 bases, and 10 bases separated the two germline ends. CDR3 length: 13 amino acids. Germline V gives CDR1 SGDLS, CDR2 YYNGEE. In nucleotides, the CDR3 is TGTGCCAGCAGCGTAGCACAGGGCCTTGGCTACACCTTC. Residues: CASSVAQGLGYTF.

The chain carries TRBV29-1 and TRBJ2-1; 8 bases are a match to TRBD1. Trimming at V came to 6 bases and at J to 3 bases, leaving 4 bases not matched to a gene. There are 13 residues in the CDR3. Germline lookup yields CDR1 SQVTM and CDR2 ANQGSEA. Written as DNA, the CDR3 is TGCAGCGTGGCGGACAGGGTCTACAATGAGCAGTTCTTC. Translated, it gives CSVADRVYNEQFF.

V gene TRBV4-2 combines with J gene TRBJ2-5, with TRBD2 as a possible D gene (7 bases). The V end lost 5 bases, the J end lost 2 bases, and 15 bases lay between the germline ends. The CDR3 contains 15 residues. Per the germline V gene, CDR1 is LGHNA and CDR2 is YNFKEQ. The CDR3 loop is CASSLGASGQETQYF. Here the CDR3 DNA reads TGTGCCAGCAGCTTGGGGGCTAGCGGACAAGAGACCCAGTACTTC.

V and J are TRBV15 and TRBJ2-7; TRBD1 agrees at 9 bases. From germline, CDR1 is LNHNV and CDR2 YYDKDF (reference sequence). V lost 0 bases, J lost 1 base, and 1 base stayed unmatched. This CDR3 is built from 15 residues. In DNA, the CDR3 is TGTGCCACCAGCAGAGACGGACAGGGGTCCTACGAGCAGTACTTC. It codes for CATSRDGQGSYEQYF.

CDR3 sequence (DNA): TGTGCCAGCAGCTTAAGTGGGTCAGGTGCGACTAACTATGGCTACACCTTC. This codes for CASSLSGSGATNYGYTF. The chain has TRBV7-2 and TRBJ1-2; D unclear. Germline values: CDR1 SGHTA, CDR2 FQGNSA. This CDR3 has 17 residues. V dropped 2 bases and J dropped 0 bases, with 16 bases sitting between them.

The chain uses TRBV9 and TRBJ2-3; D unresolved. The germline V and J ends were trimmed by 2 bases and 0 bases, with 4 bases remaining between them. CDR3 length: 13 amino acids. The germline V gene encodes CDR1 SGDLS and CDR2 YYNGEE. The CDR3 region has the DNA TGTGCCAGCAGCGTCTTCAGCACAGATACGCAGTATTTT. The encoded protein is CASSVFSTDTQYF.

The V and J genes are TRBV6-5 and TRBJ1-4, with 7 bases matching TRBD1. This CDR3 comprises 15 residues. Germline values: CDR1 MNHEY, CDR2 SVGAGI. The V segment lost 5 bases and the J segment 2 bases; nucleotides outside the gene matches: 5. This chain's CDR3 is CASSTGVETNEKLFF. The CDR3 nucleotides are TGTGCCAGCAGTACAGGGGTCGAGACTAATGAAAAACTGTTTTTT.

The chain has TRBV2 and TRBJ2-5; D not resolved. This CDR3 region has 8 residues. Looked up from germline, CDR1 is SNHLY and CDR2 is FYNNEI. V lost 8 bases and J lost 11, with 6 bases in between. The CDR3 region has the DNA TGTGCCAGCTTAGAGCAGTACTTC. Translating it yields CASLEQYF.

This chain connects TRBV11-2 to TRBJ2-7; the match to TRBD1 covers 10 bases. The germline V gene encodes CDR1 SGHAT and CDR2 FQNNGV. The CDR3 covers 16 residues. J was trimmed by 3 bases and V by 1 base; bases with no gene match: 6. CDR3 protein: CASSLVSGDRGYEQYF. DNA for the CDR3: TGTGCCAGCAGCTTAGTTTCCGGGGACAGGGGCTACGAGCAGTACTTC.